The rows below give T cell receptor beta chains drawn from one sample of a study of T cell responses to AZD1222 COVID-19 vaccine. TCRdb keeps only in-frame clones here, not all; method: immunoSEQ multiplex PCR. This sample has 150,000 or so clones, with about 87% found just once. The sequencing here drew on peripheral blood, taken 28 days after the second AZD1222 dose. The receptors derive from an adult who received the AZD1222 COVID-19 vaccine. Each CDR3 is given with its conserved first and last residue. A D gene is named only where the DNA matches it firmly. Where a row states a size, it is once, few, many or the class of an expanded clone; other rows omit it.

clone size	V gene	J gene	D gene	CDR3 DNA	CDR3 protein
.	TRBV7-3	TRBJ1-1	.	TGTGCCAGCAGCCGCGACGGACGGGGCAACACTGAAGCTTTCTTT	CASSRDGRGNTEAFF
.	TRBV5-1	TRBJ1-2	.	TGCGCCAGCAGCGCTCTTGGGGGCATCGGCTACACCTTC	CASSALGGIGYTF
.	TRBV28	TRBJ2-7	.	TGTGCCAGCAGTTTCCTGAGGGAGCAGTACTTC	CASSFLREQYF
.	TRBV7-3	TRBJ1-2	.	TGTGCCAGCAGCCCCACAGGGTTTCAGGGTGGCTACACCTTC	CASSPTGFQGGYTF
.	TRBV6-5	TRBJ1-1	.	TGTGCCAGCAGCCCGAGGTCGGGAAACACTGAAGCTTTCTTT	CASSPRSGNTEAFF
.	TRBV18	TRBJ2-7	TRBD2	TGTGCCAGCTCACCACCGGTAACTAGCGGGAGCCACGAGCAGTACTTC	CASSPPVTSGSHEQYF
.	TRBV2	TRBJ2-7	TRBD1	TGTGCCAGCATAGACAGGGGGTTTTACGAGCAGTACTTC	CASIDRGFYEQYF
.	TRBV12-5	TRBJ2-2	.	TGTGCTAGTGGTTTTGCGGGGACCTCGGTGGTGTTTTTT	CASGFAGTSVVFF
.	TRBV5-4	TRBJ2-5	.	TGTGCCAGCAGCTCACAGGGCTTCCAAGAGACCCAGTACTTC	CASSSQGFQETQYF
.	TRBV7-9	TRBJ1-2	.	TGTGCCAGCAGCTTTGACAACAGGGTTGCTGGCTACACCTTC	CASSFDNRVAGYTF
.	TRBV10-3	TRBJ2-1	.	TGTGCCATCAGTGAGAAGCGGTCCTACAATGAGCAGTTCTTC	CAISEKRSYNEQFF
.	TRBV7-3	TRBJ1-1	.	TGTGCCAGCAGCTCCCAAGGGAACACTGAAGCTTTCTTT	CASSSQGNTEAFF
.	TRBV28	TRBJ1-2	.	TGTGCCAGCAGCCCTTGGACAGCTAACGATGGCTACACCTTC	CASSPWTANDGYTF
once	TRBV7-2	TRBJ1-1	TRBD1	TGTGCCAGCAGCCCAGACAGGGTCTCCCTGAACACTGAAGCTTTCTTT	CASSPDRVSLNTEAFF
.	TRBV7-2	TRBJ1-2	.	TGTGCCAGCAGCTTATCTGTAGGGCAGGGTTCTAACTATGGCTACACCTTC	CASSLSVGQGSNYGYTF
.	TRBV5-4	TRBJ2-4	TRBD1	TGTGCCAGCAGCTTGGCAGGACAGGGACTAGCCAAAAACATTCAGTACTTC	CASSLAGQGLAKNIQYF
.	TRBV2	TRBJ1-3	.	TGTGCCAGCAGTGATCAGGGGCCTTGGGGGAACACCATATATTTT	CASSDQGPWGNTIYF
few	TRBV7-2	TRBJ2-7	.	TGTGCCAGCAGCACGGCGGCGGGGCTTGGCTACGAGCAGTACTTC	CASSTAAGLGYEQYF
.	TRBV3-1/TRBV3-2	TRBJ2-5	.	TGTGCCAGCAGCCGGGACCCCGGGATACTAGAGACCCAGTACTTC	CASSRDPGILETQYF
.	TRBV15	TRBJ1-2	.	TGTGCCACCAGCAGCCCAGGAACCTCTAACTATGGCTACACCTTC	CATSSPGTSNYGYTF
.	TRBV29-1	TRBJ2-6	TRBD1	TGCAGCGTAGCGACAGGGGCTGGGGCCAACGTCCTGACTTTC	CSVATGAGANVLTF
few	TRBV10-3	TRBJ2-1	.	TGTGCCATGAGTACGTACGATGAGCAGTTCTTC	CAMSTYDEQFF
.	TRBV11-2	TRBJ2-7	.	TGTGCCAGCAGCCCTAGACAGATTACCTACGAGCAGTACTTC	CASSPRQITYEQYF
.	TRBV7-3	TRBJ2-5	.	TGTGCCAGCAGCTCCCAGGGACAAGAGACCCAGTACTTC	CASSSQGQETQYF
.	TRBV7-3	TRBJ1-2	.	TGTGCCAGCAGCCCGGGACACAACTATGGCTACACCTTC	CASSPGHNYGYTF
once	TRBV7-2	TRBJ1-4	.	TGTGCCAGCAGCTTAGTTTCGACAACTAATGAAAAACTGTTTTTT	CASSLVSTTNEKLFF
.	TRBV30	TRBJ2-3	TRBD2	TGTGCCTTTAGCGGGAGCACAGATACGCAGTATTTT	CAFSGSTDTQYF
few	TRBV5-1	TRBJ2-3	.	TGCGCCAGCAGCTTGAAGGTGACCACAGATACGCAGTATTTT	CASSLKVTTDTQYF
.	TRBV19	TRBJ2-2	.	TGTGCCAGCTCGACTAGGCCCTTGGGGGAGCTGTTTTTT	CASSTRPLGELFF
.	TRBV7-9	TRBJ2-7	.	TGTGCCAGCAGCTTAGAAGCAGGGCCAAGCGAGCAGTACTTC	CASSLEAGPSEQYF
.	TRBV28	TRBJ2-1	TRBD2	TGTGCCAGCAGTCCCCTGAGAGCGGGAGGGCTCAATGAGCAGTTCTTC	CASSPLRAGGLNEQFF
.	TRBV24-1	TRBJ1-1	TRBD1	TGTGCCGCCGCGAGAGCCGGGACAGGGGAATCTGAAGCTTTCTTT	CAAARAGTGESEAFF
.	TRBV11-2	TRBJ2-1	TRBD1	TGTGCCAGCAGCCGGACAGGGAGTAGGCGGAATGAGCAGTTCTTC	CASSRTGSRRNEQFF
.	TRBV24-1	TRBJ1-2	.	TGTGCCACCAGTGAGGCCCTTGGAGGCGGCTACACCTTC	CATSEALGGGYTF
.	TRBV6-2/TRBV6-3	TRBJ1-1	TRBD1	TGTGCCAGCAGTCATGGAGGACAGGCGGAAGCTTTCTTT	CASSHGGQAEAFF
.	TRBV7-2	TRBJ2-3	.	TGTGCCAGCAGCCCCTGGGGCGAAGATACGCAGTATTTT	CASSPWGEDTQYF
few	TRBV18	TRBJ2-5	.	TGTGCCAGCTCAAGGAGTACAGGGACGTTGGAGACCCAGTACTTC	CASSRSTGTLETQYF
.	TRBV5-1	TRBJ1-3	.	TGCGCCAGCAGCTTGTCGGGCAGAAAGTCCTCTGGAAACACCATATATTTT	CASSLSGRKSSGNTIYF
.	TRBV5-6	TRBJ1-5	TRBD1	TGTGCCAGCAGCCGGACAGGGGCGTCATATCAGCCCCAGCATTTT	CASSRTGASYQPQHF
.	TRBV19	TRBJ2-2	TRBD1	TGTGCCAGTAGTTTGGCCAGGGGGCTCACCGGGGAGCTGTTTTTT	CASSLARGLTGELFF
.	TRBV24-1	TRBJ2-7	.	TGTGCCACCAGTGGTGGAGACAATACCTACGAGCAGTACTTC	CATSGGDNTYEQYF
.	TRBV27	TRBJ2-7	.	TGTGCCAGCAGACGTCCATGGCCCGGGCCCTACGAGCAGTACTTC	CASRRPWPGPYEQYF
.	TRBV13	TRBJ2-1	.	TGTGCCAGCAGCTTAGGACTAGAATTGGATGAGCAGTTCTTC	CASSLGLELDEQFF
.	TRBV6-2/TRBV6-3	TRBJ2-7	.	TGTGCCAGCAGTACAGGACGCCTGTCCTACGAGCAGTACTTC	CASSTGRLSYEQYF
.	TRBV7-9	TRBJ1-2	TRBD1	TGTGCCAGCAGCGCCGGCGGGACAGGGGGATATTTTGGCTACACCTTC	CASSAGGTGGYFGYTF
few	TRBV7-9	TRBJ2-3	.	TGTGCCAGCAGCTCCCTGGGGCGCGGGCAGTATTTT	CASSSLGRGQYF
.	TRBV28	TRBJ1-2	TRBD1	TGTGCCAGCAGTTTACGGACAGGGGGAGGCTACACCTTC	CASSLRTGGGYTF
.	TRBV11-1	TRBJ2-7	.	TGTGCCAGCAGCCCTGGACGGCTTTGGGAGCAGTACTTC	CASSPGRLWEQYF
.	TRBV27	TRBJ1-6	.	TGTGCCAGCAGACGGACGGCAAAAAATTCACCCCTCCACTTT	CASRRTAKNSPLHF
.	TRBV28	TRBJ1-2	.	TGTGCCAGCAGTTCGGCCGTGGGGGTAGGCTACACCTTC	CASSSAVGVGYTF
.	TRBV6-5	TRBJ2-7	.	TGTGCCAGCAGTTACGGGGGCCACGAGCAGTACTTC	CASSYGGHEQYF
.	TRBV7-2	TRBJ2-7	.	TGTGCCAGCAGCTTAGCCCCTCCCCCCTACGAGCAGTACTTC	CASSLAPPPYEQYF